These 16 T cell receptor beta chains share one sample of origin, sequenced in a study of control samples from healthy donors and cancer patients. Libraries were prepared by immunoSEQ multiplex PCR; TCRdb keeps only in-frame clonotypes and omits some of them. The repertoire holds some 140,000 clones, with around 90% as singletons. What was sequenced was blood. Every receptor here comes from a man younger than 40 in good health.

The chain has TRBV29-1 and TRBJ1-1; D is possibly TRBD1 (5 bases). Trimming removed 5 bases from V and 0 bases from J, with 7 bases in between. The CDR3 totals 12 residues. CDR1 SQVTM and CDR2 ANQGSEA come from the germline V gene. The CDR3 loop reads CSVWDLNTEAFF. CDR3 coding DNA: TGCAGCGTTTGGGACCTGAACACTGAAGCTTTCTTT.

The V call is TRBV4-1, the J call TRBJ1-5; 10 bases map to TRBD1. The ends lost 1 base at V and 7 bases at J; junction bases unmatched: 7. The CDR3 has 16 amino acids. CDR1 MGHRA and CDR2 YSYEKL come from the germline V gene. The CDR3 reads CASSQAGTGALQPQHF. CDR3 bases: TGCGCCAGCAGCCAAGCCGGGACAGGGGCCCTCCAGCCCCAGCATTTT.

The chain is built from TRBV10-3 and TRBJ2-7; the match to TRBD1 covers 11 bases. The V gene end was trimmed by 6 bases and the J gene end by 4 bases; junction bases not matched to a gene: 5. There are 14 residues in the CDR3. Germline-derived CDR1 and CDR2 are ENHRY and SYGVKD. CDR3 sequence reads: CAISEGTGGYEQYF. DNA for the CDR3: TGTGCCATCAGCGAAGGGACAGGGGGATACGAGCAGTACTTC.

The chain is built from TRBV2 and TRBJ2-5, with a weak D call TRBD1 (6 bases). CDR1 is SNHLY and CDR2 is FYNNEI in the germline V gene. The V and J ends lost 4 bases and 5 bases respectively, with 11 bases between them. The CDR3 is 13 amino acids. The CDR3 DNA reads as TGTGCCAGCAGTGGTGAAAGGGGGGAGACCCAGTACTTC. It is translated as CASSGERGETQYF.

This chain links TRBV4-1 with TRBJ2-3, with 8 bases aligning to TRBD2. Germline values: CDR1 MGHRA, CDR2 YSYEKL. The CDR3 runs to 16 residues. Germline trimming cut 3 bases from V and 6 bases from J; bases unmatched to any gene: 11. The CDR3 here is CASSQPGTRGGDTQYF. CDR3 DNA sequence: TGCGCCAGCAGCCAGCCCGGGACTAGGGGCGGGGATACGCAGTATTTT.

The chain uses TRBV5-4 and TRBJ2-3; D is possibly TRBD2 (5 bases). Trimming took off 3 bases at V and 1 base at J, with 12 bases between the two ends. CDR1 SGHNT and CDR2 YYREEE come from the germline V gene (reference sequence). The CDR3 runs to 15 residues. CDR3 loop: CASSSVRAGTDTQYF. The DNA for the CDR3 is TGTGCCAGCAGCTCCGTGCGGGCGGGCACAGATACGCAGTATTTT.

The J gene is TRBJ1-3, the V gene TRBV30; D unresolved. Germline V gene lookup returns CDR1 GTSNPN and CDR2 SVGIG (reference sequence). V dropped 3 bases and J dropped 0 bases, with 12 bases sitting between them. This CDR3 is 15 amino acids long. CDR3 nucleotide sequence: TGTGCCTGGAGGCCGGAGGTTGACTCTGGAAACACCATATATTTT. Its protein product is CAWRPEVDSGNTIYF. Full variable domain (rest looked up from reference TRBV30 and TRBJ1-3): SQTIHQWPATLVQPVGSPLSLECTVEGTSNPNLYWYRQAAGRGLQLLFYSVGIGQISSEVPQNLSASRPQDRQFILSSKKLLLSDSGFYLCAWRPEVDSGNTIYFGEGSWLTVV.

The V and J genes are TRBV27 and TRBJ2-7; TRBD1 might be the D (6 bases). The V and J ends lost 6 bases and 2 bases respectively, with 14 bases between them. The CDR3 sequence is 14 residues long. CDR1 MNHEY and CDR2 SMNVEV come from the germline V gene (reference sequence). In DNA, the CDR3 is TGTGCCAGCAGCCACACGGGACAACCCTACGAGCAGTACTTC. Protein sequence: CASSHTGQPYEQYF.

The chain employs TRBV9 and TRBJ2-7; possibly TRBD1 for D (6 bases). From germline, CDR1 is SGDLS and CDR2 YYNGEE. The CDR3 sequence is 16 residues long. The V end was cut by 4 bases, the J end by 5 bases, with 22 bases between. This CDR3 reads CASSLNPGTTRNEQYF. CDR3 sequence (DNA): TGTGCCAGCAGCCTTAACCCCGGGACAACCCGGAACGAGCAGTACTTC.

The chain recombines TRBV7-9 with TRBJ1-1, with D uncertain. Germline lookup yields CDR1 SEHNR and CDR2 FQNEAQ (reference sequence). Trimming cost V 2 bases and J 1 base, with 14 bases left between them. CDR3 length: 16 amino acids. The CDR3 sequence is CASSLFNTAGNTEAFF. CDR3 DNA sequence: TGTGCCAGCAGCTTATTTAATACTGCAGGGAACACTGAAGCTTTCTTT.

There are a few counts of this clone. The V and J genes are TRBV7-9 and TRBJ2-6; weak D call: TRBD2 (6 bases). With 4 bases removed from V and 1 base from J, the gap between germline ends came to 20 bases. Looked up from germline, CDR1 is SEHNR and CDR2 is FQNEAQ (reference sequence). There are 19 residues in the CDR3. This chain's CDR3 is CASSSTRLGYNSGANVLTF. In DNA, the CDR3 is TGTGCCAGCAGCTCTACAAGACTAGGGTACAATTCTGGGGCCAACGTCCTGACTTTC.

V is TRBV28 and J is TRBJ2-2; 11 positions agree with TRBD2. The CDR3 sequence is 18 residues long. The ends lost 5 bases at V and 0 bases at J; junction bases unmatched: 8. CDR1 and CDR2 (germline): MDHEN, SYDVKM. This chain's CDR3 is CASSGPGLAEANTGELFF. The CDR3 DNA sequence: TGTGCCAGCAGTGGGCCGGGACTAGCGGAAGCGAACACCGGGGAGCTGTTTTTT. Full variable domain (missing parts from reference TRBV28 and TRBJ2-2): DVKVTQSSRYLVKRTGEKVFLECVQDMDHENMFWYRQDPGLGLRLIYFSYDVKMKEKGDIPEGYSVSREKKERFSLILESASTNQTSMYLCASSGPGLAEANTGELFFGEGSRLTVL.

This chain connects TRBV27 to TRBJ2-1, with 7 bases lining up with TRBD1. The ends lost 6 bases at V and 8 bases at J; junction bases unmatched: 10. Germline V gives CDR1 MNHEY, CDR2 SMNVEV (reference sequence). This CDR3 is 14 amino acids long. CDR3 DNA sequence: TGTGCCAGCAGCGGGACAGCCAGGTTCTATGAGCAGTTCTTC. It specifies CASSGTARFYEQFF.

V gene TRBV7-2 combines with J gene TRBJ1-1, with TRBD1 matching over 9 bases. Per germline, CDR1 SGHTA and CDR2 FQGNSA. The CDR3 consists of 15 residues. V lost 4 bases and J lost 2; bases outside the gene matches: 5. For the CDR3, the DNA is TGTGCCAGCAGCTCCCAGGGACAGGGTAACACTGAAGCTTTCTTT. Translated, it gives CASSSQGQGNTEAFF.

Comment on this clone: This CDR3 is also generated by other DNA sequences in the sample. This chain joins TRBV2 and TRBJ2-2; 12 nucleotides align to TRBD2. The germline gives CDR1 SNHLY, CDR2 FYNNEI. J lost 4 bases, V lost 6 bases, and 3 bases had no gene match. This CDR3 has 15 amino acids. CDR3: CASRRLAGVTGELFF. The CDR3, as DNA: TGTGCCAGCAGACGACTAGCGGGAGTCACCGGGGAGCTGTTTTTT. Full variable domain (rest looked up from reference TRBV2 and TRBJ2-2): EPEVTQTPSHQVTQMGQEVILRCVPISNHLYFYWYRQILGQKVEFLVSFYNNEISEKSEIFDDQFSVERPDGSNFTLKIRSTKLEDSAMYFCASRRLAGVTGELFFGEGSRLTVL.

This chain joins TRBV7-2 and TRBJ1-2, with D possibly matching TRBD1 (5 bases). The germline CDR1 and CDR2 sequences are SGHTA and FQGNSA. The CDR3 contains 16 residues. V lost 0 bases, J lost 8 bases, and 19 bases lay in between. CDR3 in amino acids: CASSLARQGFSSGYTF. Written as DNA, the CDR3 is TGTGCCAGCAGCTTAGCGAGGCAGGGATTTTCTTCCGGCTACACCTTC.